This note documents a single T cell receptor (beta chain) sequence. These data originate in a study of neoadjuvant anti-PD-1 for oral cavity cancer. The V end was cut by 1 base, the J end by 3 bases, with 16 bases between. The CDR3 has 17 residues. Germline values: CDR1 SEHNR, CDR2 FQNEAQ (reference sequence). Profiling relied on immunoSEQ multiplex PCR, and the TCRdb table lists in-frame clones only, not all of them. In the table there are several thousand clones, 60% to 65% of which are singletons. Stated time point: after neoadjuvant nivolumab, at surgical resection. Patients had HPV-negative, locally advanced oral cavity squamous cell carcinoma.

The rearrangement links TRBV7-9 to TRBJ1-5; D is uncertain. The sequences come from PBMCs, collected after nivolumab (anti-PD-1) treatment. The clonotype originates from a person aged 40 to 85 with oral cavity squamous cell carcinoma. The CDR3: CASSLEEGQALNQPQHF. The CDR3 nucleotides read TGTGCCAGCAGCTTAGAAGAAGGCCAGGCCCTCAATCAGCCCCAGCATTTT.